Below, 7 T cell receptor beta chains from the same sample are listed, as sequenced in a study of blood T cell repertoires in COVID-19 (TCRdb year 2020). The method behind the library was the immunoSEQ multiplex PCR assay. The source is immuneACCESS, and TCRdb retained only in-frame sequences with V and J called. Part of the clones is not carried over; for the studies checked, unresolved V genes explain less than half of this, and the remainder is unexplained. The sample profile shows 30,000 or so clones; 65% to 90% of them were found once. The leading ten clones occupy roughly 6% of the sample. The sequenced sample was peripheral blood. The receptors here all came from a woman older than 75 with active or convalescent COVID-19.

This clone turned up a few times. The chain links TRBV15 to TRBJ2-7, with 7 bases fitting TRBD1. V lost 1 base to trimming and J lost 10 bases; unmatched junction nucleotides: 7. There are 13 residues in the CDR3. CDR1 is LNHNV and CDR2 is YYDKDF in the germline V gene (reference sequence). DNA of the CDR3: TGTGCCACCAGCAGAGCGAGGGGGACAGCTCAGTACTTC. This sequence encodes CATSRARGTAQYF. Looking up the rest from reference TRBV15 and TRBJ2-7 gives the full variable domain: DAMVIQNPRYQVTQFGKPVTLSCSQTLNHNVMYWYQQKSSQAPKLLFHYYDKDFNNEADTPDNFQSRRPNTSFCFLDIRSPGLGDTAMYLCATSRARGTAQYFGPGTRLTVT.

The chain combines TRBV6-5 with TRBJ1-5; a possible D gene is TRBD1 (6 bases). The CDR3 is made up of 14 amino acids. The V and J ends lost 6 bases and 6 bases respectively, with 15 bases between them. Germline values: CDR1 MNHEY, CDR2 SVGAGI. Here the CDR3 DNA reads TGTGCCAGCAGCGACCAGGGGATCCCTCAGCCCCAGCATTTT. It is translated as CASSDQGIPQPQHF.

This sequence joins TRBV28 and TRBJ2-3; D not certain. Trimming shortened V by 4 bases and J by 4 bases, and 21 bases separated the two germline ends. The germline V gene encodes CDR1 MDHEN and CDR2 SYDVKM. The length of the CDR3 is 17 residues. CDR3: CASSSSSYSHRADTQYF. Written as DNA, the CDR3 is TGTGCCAGCAGTTCGTCATCTTATTCCCATCGCGCAGATACGCAGTATTTT. The full variable domain, with the rest looked up from reference TRBV28 and TRBJ2-3, is DVKVTQSSRYLVKRTGEKVFLECVQDMDHENMFWYRQDPGLGLRLIYFSYDVKMKEKGDIPEGYSVSREKKERFSLILESASTNQTSMYLCASSSSSYSHRADTQYFGPGTRLTVL.

V usage is TRBV6-1 and J usage is TRBJ2-1; TRBD2 aligns across 9 bases. V lost 3 bases, J lost 1 base, and 1 base stayed unmatched. The length of the CDR3 is 15 residues. Germline loops: CDR1 MNHNS, CDR2 SASEGT. The CDR3 bases are TGTGCCAGCAGTGAGACTAGCGGTTCCTACAATGAGCAGTTCTTC. It is translated as CASSETSGSYNEQFF.

J is TRBJ1-5 and V is TRBV5-1; weak D call: TRBD1 (5 bases). V was clipped by 2 bases and J by 7 bases, with 13 bases between them. CDR3 length: 14 amino acids. Germline V lookup: CDR1 SGHRS, CDR2 YFSETQ. The CDR3 coding sequence is TGCGCCAGCAGCTTAGGTGGAGGGGAGCAGCCCCAGCATTTT. As protein: CASSLGGGEQPQHF.

The chain employs TRBV3-1 (or the pseudogene TRBV3-2) and TRBJ1-2; 10 positions agree with TRBD1. The CDR3 length is 14 residues. The V segment lost 4 bases and the J segment 7 bases; nucleotides outside the gene matches: 6. Germline V lookup: CDR1 LGHDT, CDR2 YNNKEL (reference sequence). The CDR3 loop is CASSPRQGAGGYTF. The CDR3 region has the DNA TGTGCCAGCAGCCCCCGACAGGGGGCGGGTGGCTACACCTTC.

This chain uses TRBV19 with TRBJ2-3; 14 bases are shared with TRBD2. The ends lost 2 bases at V and 3 bases at J; junction bases unmatched: 4. The length of the CDR3 is 17 residues. Germline V gene data show CDR1 as LNHDA and CDR2 as SQIVND (reference sequence). CDR3 DNA: TGTGCCAGTAGTATAAAGGGGACTAGCGGGAGAACAGATACGCAGTATTTT. Translated, it gives CASSIKGTSGRTDTQYF.